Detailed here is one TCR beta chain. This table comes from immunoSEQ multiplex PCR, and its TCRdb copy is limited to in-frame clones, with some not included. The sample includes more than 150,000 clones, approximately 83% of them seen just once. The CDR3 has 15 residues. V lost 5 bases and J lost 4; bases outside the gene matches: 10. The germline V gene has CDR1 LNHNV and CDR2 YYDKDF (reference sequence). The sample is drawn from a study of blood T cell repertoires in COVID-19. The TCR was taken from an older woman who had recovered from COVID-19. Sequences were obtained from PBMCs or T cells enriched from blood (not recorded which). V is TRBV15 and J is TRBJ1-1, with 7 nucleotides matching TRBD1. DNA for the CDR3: TGTGCCACCAGCGTCGATCTGGACAGGACCACTGAAGCTTTCTTT. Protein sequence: CATSVDLDRTTEAFF.